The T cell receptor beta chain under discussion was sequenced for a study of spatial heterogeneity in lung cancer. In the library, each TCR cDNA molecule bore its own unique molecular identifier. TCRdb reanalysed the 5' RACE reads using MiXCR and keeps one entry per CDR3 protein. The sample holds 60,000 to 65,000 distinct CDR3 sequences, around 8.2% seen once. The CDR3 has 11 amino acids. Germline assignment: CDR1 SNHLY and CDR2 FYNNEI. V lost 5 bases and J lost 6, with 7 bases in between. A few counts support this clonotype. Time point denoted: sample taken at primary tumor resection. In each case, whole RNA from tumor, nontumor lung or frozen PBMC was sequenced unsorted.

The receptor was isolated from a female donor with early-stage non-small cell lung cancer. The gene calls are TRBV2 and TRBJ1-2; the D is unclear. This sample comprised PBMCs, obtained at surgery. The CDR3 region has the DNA TGTGCCAGCAGTACTAGGAATGGCTACACCTTC. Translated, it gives CASSTRNGYTF.